These 18 T cell receptor beta chains share one sample of origin, sequenced in a study of blood T cell repertoires in COVID-19. Sequencing used immunoSEQ multiplex PCR; TCRdb keeps in-frame clones, though not all of them. The data show some 150,000 clones, with 84% seen just once and just over 9.5% held by the top ten. Sequences were obtained from peripheral blood. All receptors derive from a woman aged 50 to 65 with acute or convalescent COVID-19.

The J gene is TRBJ1-1, the V gene TRBV27, with a possible D match to TRBD1 (5 bases). Germline V gene data show CDR1 as MNHEY and CDR2 as SMNVEV (reference sequence). V lost 2 bases and J 1 base, leaving 8 bases between the germline ends. CDR3 length: 14 residues. As DNA, the CDR3 is TGTGCCAGCAGTTTACCAGGGCGGAACACTGAAGCTTTCTTT. Translated: CASSLPGRNTEAFF.

This clone has more than one count but fewer than ten. The CDR3 spells CASRQSNQPQHF. DNA for the CDR3: TGTGCCAGCAGGCAGAGCAATCAGCCCCAGCATTTT. The gene calls are TRBV28 and TRBJ1-5; D not resolved. Germline CDR1 reads MDHEN; CDR2 reads SYDVKM. Trimming pared 6 bases from V and 1 base from J, leaving 4 bases between. CDR3 length: 12 amino acids.

The CDR3 sequence is CASSLHFLDYGYTF. The CDR3 nucleotides are TGTGCCAGCAGTTTACACTTTTTGGACTATGGCTACACCTTC. V gene TRBV28 combines with J gene TRBJ1-2; D uncertain. CDR1 and CDR2 (germline): MDHEN, SYDVKM. The V gene lost 2 bases and the J gene lost 3 bases, with 10 bases spanning the gap. This CDR3 is 14 amino acids long.

The chain is built from TRBV7-9 and TRBJ2-1; 13 bases fit TRBD2. Germline V gene lookup returns CDR1 SEHNR and CDR2 FQNEAQ (reference sequence). The V segment lost 6 bases and the J segment 0 bases; nucleotides outside the gene matches: 2. The length of the CDR3 is 16 residues. The CDR3 nucleotides are TGTGCCAGCAGGACTAGCGGGGGGAGCTCCTACAATGAGCAGTTCTTC. Translating gives CASRTSGGSSYNEQFF.

Turning to this clone: This sample includes further DNA sequences coding for the same CDR3. V usage is TRBV6-6 and J usage is TRBJ2-3; D perhaps matches TRBD2 (6 bases). The germline CDR1 and CDR2 sequences are MNHNY and SVGAGI (reference sequence). This CDR3 comprises 15 residues. V gave up 0 bases and J gave up 3 bases, with 10 bases separating them. CDR3 sequence reads: CASSYSGTGTDTQYF. CDR3 bases: TGTGCCAGCAGTTACTCAGGGACTGGGACAGATACGCAGTATTTT.

V and J are TRBV3-1 (or the pseudogene TRBV3-2) and TRBJ1-4; the D is unclear. Germline V gives CDR1 LGHDT, CDR2 YNNKEL (reference sequence). There are 14 residues in the CDR3. V lost 5 bases and J lost 4, with 11 bases in between. The CDR3 sequence is CASSYQLNNEKLFF. CDR3 DNA: TGTGCCAGCAGCTACCAACTGAATAATGAAAAACTGTTTTTT.

The V and J genes are TRBV15 and TRBJ2-5; unclear D gene. V lost 0 bases, J lost 5 bases, and 13 bases lay in between. This CDR3 comprises 15 residues. Looked up from germline, CDR1 is LNHNV and CDR2 is YYDKDF (reference sequence). The CDR3 here is CATSRDTLALETQYF. The CDR3, as DNA: TGTGCCACCAGCAGAGACACCCTTGCGCTGGAGACCCAGTACTTC. Full variable domain (missing parts from reference TRBV15 and TRBJ2-5): DAMVIQNPRYQVTQFGKPVTLSCSQTLNHNVMYWYQQKSSQAPKLLFHYYDKDFNNEADTPDNFQSRRPNTSFCFLDIRSPGLGDTAMYLCATSRDTLALETQYFGPGTRLLVL.

V and J are TRBV6-2 or TRBV6-3 and TRBJ2-7, with 9 bases aligning to TRBD2. Germline CDR1 reads MNHEY; CDR2 reads SVGEGT. V lost 6 bases, J lost 6 bases, and 9 bases stayed unmatched. This CDR3 comprises 14 residues. The CDR3 loop is CASSVPGLASEQYF. CDR3 nucleotide sequence: TGTGCCAGCAGCGTACCGGGACTAGCCAGCGAGCAGTACTTC.

In its sample, this clone was seen once. The chain couples TRBV28 to TRBJ1-2; a weak D match, TRBD1 (5 bases). Trimming removed 3 bases at V and 0 bases at J, with 14 bases between. Germline values: CDR1 MDHEN, CDR2 SYDVKM. The CDR3 spans 16 residues. In nucleotides, the CDR3 is TGTGCCAGCAGTTTTTCCCAGACAGCAACTAACTATGGCTACACCTTC. This encodes CASSFSQTATNYGYTF.

This chain's CDR3 is CASSVGTTSSYEQYF. The CDR3 bases are TGTGCCAGCAGCGTCGGGACTACGAGTTCCTACGAGCAGTACTTC. V usage is TRBV9 and J usage is TRBJ2-7; 7 bases are shared with TRBD2. Germline lookup yields CDR1 SGDLS and CDR2 YYNGEE. V shed 2 bases and J 1 base; nucleotides not matched to a gene: 6. The CDR3 runs to 15 residues. The variable domain in full, completed from reference TRBV9 and TRBJ2-7, reads DSGVTQTPKHLITATGQRVTLRCSPRSGDLSVYWYQQSLDQGLQFLIQYYNGEERAKGNILERFSAQQFPDLHSELNLSSLELGDSALYFCASSVGTTSSYEQYFGPGTRLTVT.

The chain is built from TRBV5-1 and TRBJ2-7, with 14 bases aligning to TRBD2. The germline V gene has CDR1 SGHRS and CDR2 YFSETQ. V was pared by 4 bases and J by 10 bases, with 13 bases of the junction left unmatched. The CDR3 is made up of 16 amino acids. CDR3 amino acids: CASSPNRGTSGRRQYF. CDR3 nucleotides: TGCGCCAGCAGCCCGAACAGGGGGACTAGCGGGAGACGACAGTACTTC.

This clone was detected only a few times. This chain joins TRBV7-3 and TRBJ1-1, with 8 bases matching TRBD1. Germline V gene lookup returns CDR1 SGHTA and CDR2 FQGTGA. The CDR3 covers 16 residues. Germline trimming cut 5 bases from V and 1 base from J; bases unmatched to any gene: 9. CDR3 loop: CASSPGQGSWNTEAFF. The CDR3 nucleotides are TGTGCCAGCAGCCCCGGACAGGGATCTTGGAACACTGAAGCTTTCTTT.

The rearrangement links TRBV4-1 to TRBJ2-5; unclear D gene. Germline V gives CDR1 MGHRA, CDR2 YSYEKL. Deletions cut 6 bases from V and 3 bases from J, with 14 bases between. The CDR3 sequence is 14 residues long. CDR3 bases: TGCGCCAGCAGGTTGGCCTCAACCGAAGAGACCCAGTACTTC. It yields the protein CASRLASTEETQYF.

This rearrangement joins TRBV7-2 to TRBJ2-7; D unclear. The V end lost 5 bases, the J end lost 0 bases, and 8 bases lay between the germline ends. Germline CDR1 and CDR2: SGHTA and FQGNSA. The CDR3 spans 13 residues. CDR3 DNA sequence: TGTGCCAGCAGCGCCTGGGCCTCCTACGAGCAGTACTTC. Translated: CASSAWASYEQYF.

This clone appeared a few times. The rearrangement links TRBV27 to TRBJ1-2, with D possibly being TRBD1 (5 bases). The CDR3 length is 13 residues. Trimming shortened V by 1 base and J by 6 bases, and 9 bases separated the two germline ends. The germline gives CDR1 MNHEY, CDR2 SMNVEV (reference sequence). CDR3 sequence: CASSLFQGDGYTF. The CDR3 nucleotides read TGTGCCAGCAGTTTATTCCAGGGCGATGGCTACACCTTC.

In regard to this clone: Other DNA sequences in the same sample also yield this CDR3. J is TRBJ1-2 and V is TRBV2; TRBD1 matches 7 bases. Germline V gives CDR1 SNHLY, CDR2 FYNNEI. The junction had 6 bases not matched to a gene; V was cut back by 6 bases and J by 8 bases. The CDR3 extends over 12 amino acids. CDR3 residues: CASRDRAPGYTF. As DNA, the CDR3 is TGTGCCAGCAGAGACAGGGCCCCCGGCTACACCTTC.

The chain has TRBV27 and TRBJ2-7, with D unresolved. The V end lost 6 bases, the J end lost 0 bases, and 12 bases lay between the germline ends. In germline, CDR1 is MNHEY, CDR2 SMNVEV (reference sequence). This CDR3 spans 14 amino acids. The CDR3 loop is CASSPPRPSYEQYF. DNA for the CDR3: TGTGCCAGCAGCCCCCCCCGTCCCTCCTACGAGCAGTACTTC.

This clone was seen only once. This chain connects TRBV7-8 to TRBJ2-7; D is uncertain. The V gene lost 0 bases and the J gene lost 7 bases, with 13 bases spanning the gap. The CDR3 has 14 amino acids. Germline CDR1 reads SGHVS; CDR2 reads FQNEAQ. As DNA, the CDR3 is TGTGCCAGCAGCTTAGCGCAACCTGGTCGGGAGCAGTACTTC. It codes for CASSLAQPGREQYF.